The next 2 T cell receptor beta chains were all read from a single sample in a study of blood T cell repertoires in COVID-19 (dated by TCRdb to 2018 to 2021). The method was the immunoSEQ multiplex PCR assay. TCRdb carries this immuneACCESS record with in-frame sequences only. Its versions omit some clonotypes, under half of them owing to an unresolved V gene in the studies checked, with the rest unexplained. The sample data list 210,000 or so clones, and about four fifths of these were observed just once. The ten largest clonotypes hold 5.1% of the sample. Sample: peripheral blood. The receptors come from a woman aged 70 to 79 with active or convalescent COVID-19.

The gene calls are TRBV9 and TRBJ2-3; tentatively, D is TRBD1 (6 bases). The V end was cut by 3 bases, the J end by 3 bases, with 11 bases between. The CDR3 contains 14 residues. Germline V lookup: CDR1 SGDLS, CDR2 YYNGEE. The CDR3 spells CASSGEQGTDTQYF. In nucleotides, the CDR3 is TGTGCCAGCAGCGGGGAACAGGGAACAGATACGCAGTATTTT.

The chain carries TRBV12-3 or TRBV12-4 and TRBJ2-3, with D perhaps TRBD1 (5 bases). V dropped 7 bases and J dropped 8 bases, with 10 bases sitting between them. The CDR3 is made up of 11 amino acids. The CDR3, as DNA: TGTGCCAGCAAGGCTCAGGGTACGCAGTATTTT. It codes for CASKAQGTQYF.